This record concerns one T cell receptor (beta chain) sequence. The CDR3 is made up of 13 amino acids. The V end lost 3 bases, the J end lost 7 bases, and 11 bases lay between the germline ends. Looked up from germline, CDR1 is KGHDR and CDR2 is SFDVKD. This entry comes from a study of blood T cell repertoires in COVID-19. Study-level information: COVID-19 samples collected from the United States, Italy and Spain covered acute and convalescent phases. From T cells, B-cell-depleted T cells, or PBMCs came the material, which was cDNA or gDNA.

Original analysis: The assay estimated nucleated cells by amplifying reference gene primers. The assay was immunoSEQ multiplex PCR, and TCRdb's table has in-frame clones only and misses some. V and J calls and clone size are copied from that table; D and trimming were computed from the DNA. The sample includes roughly 150,000 clones, roughly four fifths of them seen just once. Sequencing was done on a sample of peripheral blood. The chain combines TRBV24-1 with TRBJ1-1, with D possibly matching TRBD1 (6 bases). This TCR was sampled from a man aged 65 to 79 who had recovered from COVID-19. The CDR3 sequence is CATSDPDRNEAFF. The CDR3 nucleotides are TGTGCCACCAGTGATCCGGACAGAAATGAAGCTTTCTTT.